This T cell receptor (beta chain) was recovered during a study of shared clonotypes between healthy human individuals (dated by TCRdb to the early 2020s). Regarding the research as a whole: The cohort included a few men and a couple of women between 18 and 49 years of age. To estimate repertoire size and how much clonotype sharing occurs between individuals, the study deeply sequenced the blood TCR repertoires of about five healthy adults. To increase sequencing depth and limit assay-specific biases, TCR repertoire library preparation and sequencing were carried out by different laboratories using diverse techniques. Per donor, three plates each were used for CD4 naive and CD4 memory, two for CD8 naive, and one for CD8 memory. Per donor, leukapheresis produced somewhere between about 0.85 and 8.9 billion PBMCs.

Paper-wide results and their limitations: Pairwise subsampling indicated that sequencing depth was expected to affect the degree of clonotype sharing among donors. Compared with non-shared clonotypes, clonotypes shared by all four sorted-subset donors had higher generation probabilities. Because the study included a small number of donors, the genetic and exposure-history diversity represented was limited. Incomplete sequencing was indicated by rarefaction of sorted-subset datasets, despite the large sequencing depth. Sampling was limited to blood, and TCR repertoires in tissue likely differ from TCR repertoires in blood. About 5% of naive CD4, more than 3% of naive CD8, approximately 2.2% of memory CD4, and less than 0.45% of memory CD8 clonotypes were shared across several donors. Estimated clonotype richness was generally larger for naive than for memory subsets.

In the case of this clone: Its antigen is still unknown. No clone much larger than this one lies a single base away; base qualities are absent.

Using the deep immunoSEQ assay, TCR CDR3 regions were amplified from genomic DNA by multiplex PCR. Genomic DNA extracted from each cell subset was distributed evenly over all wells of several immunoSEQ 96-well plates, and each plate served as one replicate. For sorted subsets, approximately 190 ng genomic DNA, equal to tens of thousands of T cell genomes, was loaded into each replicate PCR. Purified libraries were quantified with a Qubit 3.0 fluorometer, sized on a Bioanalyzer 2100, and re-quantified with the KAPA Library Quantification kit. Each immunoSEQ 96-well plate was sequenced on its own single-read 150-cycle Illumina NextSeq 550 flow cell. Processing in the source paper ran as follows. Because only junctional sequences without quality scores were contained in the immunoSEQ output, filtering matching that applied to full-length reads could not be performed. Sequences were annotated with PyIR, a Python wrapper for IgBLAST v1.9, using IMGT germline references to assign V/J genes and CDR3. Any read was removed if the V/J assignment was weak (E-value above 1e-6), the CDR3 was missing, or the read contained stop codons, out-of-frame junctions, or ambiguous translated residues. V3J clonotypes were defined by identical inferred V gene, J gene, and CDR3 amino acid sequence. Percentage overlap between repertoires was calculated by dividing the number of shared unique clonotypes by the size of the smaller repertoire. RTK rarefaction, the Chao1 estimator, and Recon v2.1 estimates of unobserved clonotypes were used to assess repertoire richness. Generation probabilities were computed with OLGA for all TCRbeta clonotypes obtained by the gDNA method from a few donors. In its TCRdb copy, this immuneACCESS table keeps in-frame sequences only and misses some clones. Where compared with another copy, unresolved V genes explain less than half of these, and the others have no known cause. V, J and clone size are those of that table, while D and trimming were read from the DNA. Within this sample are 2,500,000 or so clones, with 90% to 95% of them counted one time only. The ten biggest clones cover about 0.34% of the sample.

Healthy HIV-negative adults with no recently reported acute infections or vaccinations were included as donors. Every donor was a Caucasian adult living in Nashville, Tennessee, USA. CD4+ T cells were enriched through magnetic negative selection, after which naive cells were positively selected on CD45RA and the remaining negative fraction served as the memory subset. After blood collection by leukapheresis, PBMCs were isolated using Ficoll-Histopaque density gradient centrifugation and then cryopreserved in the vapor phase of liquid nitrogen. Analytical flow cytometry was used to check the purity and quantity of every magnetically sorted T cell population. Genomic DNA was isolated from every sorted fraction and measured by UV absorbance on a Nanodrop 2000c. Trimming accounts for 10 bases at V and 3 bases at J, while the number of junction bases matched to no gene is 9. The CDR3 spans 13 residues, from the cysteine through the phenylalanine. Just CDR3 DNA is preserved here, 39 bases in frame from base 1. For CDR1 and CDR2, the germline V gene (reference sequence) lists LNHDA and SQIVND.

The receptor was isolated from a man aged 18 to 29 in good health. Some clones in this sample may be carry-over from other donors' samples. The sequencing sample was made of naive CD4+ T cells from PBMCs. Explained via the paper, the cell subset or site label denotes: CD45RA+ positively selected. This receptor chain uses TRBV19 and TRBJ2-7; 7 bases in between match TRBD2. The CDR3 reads CATFLGGIYEQYF. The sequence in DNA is TGTGCCACCTTCTTGGGGGGGATCTACGAGCAGTACTTC.